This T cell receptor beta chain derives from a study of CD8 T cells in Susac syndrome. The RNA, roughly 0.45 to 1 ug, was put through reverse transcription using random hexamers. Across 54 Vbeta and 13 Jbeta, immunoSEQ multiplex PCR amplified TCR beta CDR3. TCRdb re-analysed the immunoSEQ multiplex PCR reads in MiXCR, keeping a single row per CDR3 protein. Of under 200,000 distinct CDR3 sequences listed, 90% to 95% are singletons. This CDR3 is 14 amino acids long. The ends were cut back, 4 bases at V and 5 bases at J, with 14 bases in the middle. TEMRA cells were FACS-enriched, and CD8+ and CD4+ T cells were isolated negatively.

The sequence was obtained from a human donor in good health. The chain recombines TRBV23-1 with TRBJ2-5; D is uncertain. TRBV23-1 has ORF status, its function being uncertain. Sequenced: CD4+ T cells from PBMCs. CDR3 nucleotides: TGCGCCAGCAGTCCACCCTCGCGGAAGGAGACCCAGTACTTC. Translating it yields CASSPPSRKETQYF.